The present TCR beta chain was sequenced within a study of CD8+CD57+ T cells in acquired aplastic anemia. V gave up 5 bases and J gave up 5 bases, with 15 bases separating them. Germline V lookup: CDR1 LNHDA, CDR2 SQIVND (reference sequence). The CDR3 is 15 residues long. Genomic DNA provided the template from which TCR beta VDJ and CDR3 profiles were obtained. TCRdb reprocessed the reads via MiXCR and lists one record per CDR3 protein. This repertoire shows a few hundred thousand distinct CDR3 sequences, approximately 35% found once; its top ten account for around 1.1%. The sequencing input was sorted CD4+, CD8+, or CD8+CD57+ T cells (not recorded which) from PBMCs. The receptor was derived from a human donor in good health, serving as a control. The J gene is TRBJ1-4, the V gene TRBV19; the D gene is possibly TRBD1 (5 bases). In nucleotides, the CDR3 is TGTGCCAGTAGTGAGTGGCAGGGATCAAATGAAAAACTGTTTTTT. This translates into CASSEWQGSNEKLFF.